A single sample is the source of the 25 T cell receptor beta chains below, sequenced in a study of cytotoxic CD8 clonotypes in ibrutinib-treated CLL. Assay: immunoSEQ multiplex PCR; the TCRdb copy retains only in-frame clones and omits some. The sample lists 300,000 or so clones; approximately 67% were seen once. The sample here was PBMCs, taken after 36 months of ibrutinib treatment. All receptors come from a human donor with chronic lymphocytic leukemia.

The V and J genes are TRBV2 and TRBJ1-2; D gene ambiguous. Germline CDR1 is SNHLY and CDR2 is FYNNEI. With 5 bases removed from V and 2 bases from J, the gap between germline ends came to 9 bases. The CDR3 is 13 amino acids. CDR3 sequence reads: CASSRTKNYGYTF. The CDR3 DNA follows: TGTGCCAGCAGTCGGACCAAGAACTATGGCTACACCTTC.

The sample holds a few counts of this clone. V usage is TRBV7-2 and J usage is TRBJ2-1, with D tentatively TRBD1 (5 bases). V dropped 3 bases and J dropped 3 bases, with 9 bases sitting between them. The CDR3 extends over 14 amino acids. From germline, CDR1 is SGHTA and CDR2 FQGNSA. In DNA, the CDR3 is TGTGCCAGCAGCTTGCAGGGAAGCTACAATGAGCAGTTCTTC. As protein: CASSLQGSYNEQFF.

This clone was counted a few times. This chain uses TRBV6-6 with TRBJ1-2; 10 bases align to TRBD1. The ends lost 7 bases at V and 8 bases at J; junction bases unmatched: 4. The CDR3 totals 12 residues. Germline CDR1 is MNHNY and CDR2 is SVGAGI (reference sequence). CDR3 nucleotides: TGTGCCAGCACCAAGACAGGGGGCGGCTACACCTTC. Translating gives CASTKTGGGYTF.

The genes are TRBV5-8 and TRBJ2-7; D perhaps matches TRBD1 (7 bases). The CDR3 sequence is 16 residues long. Trimming shortened V by 1 base and J by 2 bases, and 16 bases separated the two germline ends. Germline CDR1 and CDR2: SGHTS and YDEGEE. CDR3 DNA sequence: TGTGCCAGCAGCTTGATCCCCGGGGGACAGACCTACGAGCAGTACTTC. Encoded protein: CASSLIPGGQTYEQYF.

This clone showed up just once. The J gene is TRBJ2-7, the V gene TRBV2; 10 bases are a match to TRBD2. V shed 7 bases, J shed 2 bases, and the junction held 5 bases outside the gene matches. This CDR3 has 14 residues. Germline CDR1 SNHLY, CDR2 FYNNEI. The CDR3 DNA follows: TGTGCCAGCATTGGACTAGCGGCAACCTACGAGCAGTACTTC. It translates to CASIGLAATYEQYF. Looking up the rest from reference TRBV2 and TRBJ2-7 gives the full variable domain: EPEVTQTPSHQVTQMGQEVILRCVPISNHLYFYWYRQILGQKVEFLVSFYNNEISEKSEIFDDQFSVERPDGSNFTLKIRSTKLEDSAMYFCASIGLAATYEQYFGPGTRLTVT.

This chain links TRBV10-1 with TRBJ2-5; perhaps D is TRBD1 or TRBD2 (5 bases each). The CDR3 runs to 14 residues. Deletions cut 6 bases from V and 1 base from J, with 12 bases between. The germline CDR1 and CDR2 sequences are WNHNN and SYGVQD (reference sequence). CDR3 residues: CASSPAGGQETQYF. DNA of the CDR3: TGCGCCAGCAGCCCAGCTGGGGGCCAAGAGACCCAGTACTTC.

This sequence joins TRBV6-6 and TRBJ2-5, with TRBD1 matching over 8 bases. In germline, CDR1 is MNHNY, CDR2 SVGAGI (reference sequence). With 8 bases clipped from V and 5 bases from J, the junction kept 7 bases outside the gene matches. CDR3 size: 13 residues. Written as DNA, the CDR3 is TGTGCCAGCTCCAGGGGGCTAACGGAGACCCAGTACTTC. It yields the protein CASSRGLTETQYF.

The V gene is TRBV5-1, the J gene TRBJ1-1; 7 bases line up with TRBD1. V was pared by 6 bases and J by 4 bases, with 12 bases of the junction left unmatched. CDR1 and CDR2 (germline): SGHRS, YFSETQ. The CDR3 contains 15 residues. The CDR3 loop is CASTRQGGSSTEAFF. The CDR3 region has the DNA TGCGCCAGCACCCGACAGGGTGGTTCGAGCACTGAAGCTTTCTTT.

This clone was seen a single time. The chain links TRBV6-6 to TRBJ1-5; no clear D. This CDR3 has 15 amino acids. Trimming took off 2 bases at V and 0 bases at J, with 8 bases between the two ends. Germline CDR1 is MNHNY and CDR2 is SVGAGI (reference sequence). CDR3 in amino acids: CASSYLQYSNQPQHF. The CDR3 region has the DNA TGTGCCAGCAGTTACCTTCAGTATAGCAATCAGCCCCAGCATTTT.

Only a few counts were recorded for this clone. The chain has TRBV6-5 and TRBJ2-1; TRBD1 aligns across 7 bases. Trimming removed 7 bases from V and 8 bases from J; junction bases left unmatched: 8. CDR3 length: 13 amino acids. Germline assignment: CDR1 MNHEY and CDR2 SVGAGI. CDR3 sequence (DNA): TGTGCCAGCAATAGGGGCGACAGGGATGAGCAGTTCTTC. Amino acid sequence: CASNRGDRDEQFF.

This clone was seen just once. The chain is built from TRBV4-1 and TRBJ2-7; TRBD2 agrees at 7 bases. The CDR3 has 15 residues. Germline lookup yields CDR1 MGHRA and CDR2 YSYEKL. V was clipped by 0 bases and J by 4 bases; unmatched bases: 6. CDR3 amino acids: CASSQEAPGGYEQYF. CDR3 in DNA: TGCGCCAGCAGCCAAGAAGCTCCGGGGGGTTACGAGCAGTACTTC.

The rearrangement uses TRBV15 and TRBJ2-7, with D possibly being TRBD2 (5 bases). This CDR3 region has 16 residues. Per germline, CDR1 LNHNV and CDR2 YYDKDF (reference sequence). The V gene lost 0 bases and the J gene lost 3 bases, with 15 bases spanning the gap. This chain's CDR3 is CATSREGTRQNYEQYF. The CDR3 DNA sequence: TGTGCCACCAGCAGAGAGGGTACTAGACAAAACTACGAGCAGTACTTC. The full variable domain, with the rest looked up from reference TRBV15 and TRBJ2-7, is DAMVIQNPRYQVTQFGKPVTLSCSQTLNHNVMYWYQQKSSQAPKLLFHYYDKDFNNEADTPDNFQSRRPNTSFCFLDIRSPGLGDTAMYLCATSREGTRQNYEQYFGPGTRLTVT.

There are a few counts of this clone. At one end the junction does not follow the germline gene, possibly because of a read error. In DNA, the CDR3 is TGTGCCAGCAGCCTAGAGGGGACAAGAAATCAGCCCCAGCATTTT. Translating it yields CASSLEGTRNQPQHF. This rearrangement joins TRBV11-2 to TRBJ1-5, with D possibly being TRBD1 (6 bases). This CDR3 is 15 amino acids long. Looked up from germline, CDR1 is SGHAT and CDR2 is FQNNGV.

The chain uses TRBV7-2 and TRBJ2-2; TRBD2 is a possible D gene (6 bases). Germline loops: CDR1 SGHTA, CDR2 FQGNSA. This CDR3 contains 14 residues. The V gene lost 3 bases and the J gene lost 3 bases, with 8 bases spanning the gap. The CDR3 bases are TGTGCCAGCAGCTTCGGGACTCACACCGGGGAGCTGTTTTTT. Its translation: CASSFGTHTGELFF.

The chain links TRBV5-6 to TRBJ2-7; TRBD2 is a possible D gene (6 bases). The CDR3 loop spans 12 amino acids. Germline V gives CDR1 SGHDT, CDR2 YYEEEE. The V end was cut by 4 bases, the J end by 4 bases, with 9 bases between. The CDR3 nucleotides are TGTGCCAGCAGCGCCCTAGCGTACGAGCAGTACTTC. It codes for CASSALAYEQYF.

The J gene is TRBJ2-3, the V gene TRBV9, with D possibly matching TRBD2 (7 bases). V was shortened by 6 bases and J by 1 base, with 12 bases between the two germline ends. CDR3 length: 14 residues. In germline, CDR1 is SGDLS, CDR2 YYNGEE. CDR3 coding DNA: TGTGCCAGCAAAACGGGGGGCCGCACAGATACGCAGTATTTT. It yields the protein CASKTGGRTDTQYF.

The chain joins TRBV2 to TRBJ1-6, with 7 bases that match TRBD1. V trimming: 2 bases; J trimming: 7 bases; junction bases outside the gene matches: 11. Germline assignment: CDR1 SNHLY and CDR2 FYNNEI. The length of the CDR3 is 17 residues. The CDR3 here is CASSESQTGYMNSPLHF. CDR3 sequence (DNA): TGTGCCAGCAGTGAATCCCAGACAGGGTATATGAATTCACCCCTCCACTTT.

This clone came up a few times. This chain joins TRBV5-1 and TRBJ2-2; a weak D match, TRBD1 (5 bases). Germline V gene lookup returns CDR1 SGHRS and CDR2 YFSETQ. This CDR3 region has 15 residues. Trimming took off 0 bases at V and 1 base at J, with 7 bases between the two ends. The CDR3 nucleotides read TGCGCCAGCAGCTTGGCCGGACAGAACACCGGGGAGCTGTTTTTT. Its translation is CASSLAGQNTGELFF. Drawing the rest from reference TRBV5-1 and TRBJ2-2, the complete variable domain is KAGVTQTPRYLIKTRGQQVTLSCSPISGHRSVSWYQQTPGQGLQFLFEYFSETQRNKGNFPGRFSGRQFSNSRSEMNVSTLELGDSALYLCASSLAGQNTGELFFGEGSRLTVL.

The chain uses TRBV7-8 and TRBJ1-5; D remains unclear. The germline V and J ends were trimmed by 6 bases and 0 bases, with 12 bases remaining between them. The CDR3 runs to 15 residues. CDR1 is SGHVS, CDR2 FQNEAQ, per germline. The CDR3 sequence: CASRPTDYSNQPQHF. The CDR3 DNA reads TGTGCCAGCAGACCCACAGACTATAGCAATCAGCCCCAGCATTTT. Filled out from reference TRBV7-8 and TRBJ1-5, the complete variable domain reads GAGVSQSPRYKVAKRGQDVALRCDPISGHVSLFWYQQALGQGPEFLTYFQNEAQLDKSGLPSDRFFAERPEGSVSTLKIQRTQQEDSAVYLCASRPTDYSNQPQHFGDGTRLSIL.

This sequence joins TRBV19 and TRBJ1-2; D gene ambiguous. The CDR3 totals 13 residues. The V end was cut by 1 base, the J end by 4 bases, with 7 bases between. Germline CDR1 reads LNHDA; CDR2 reads SQIVND (reference sequence). The DNA for the CDR3 is TGTGCCAGTAGTATAGCCGAGGGCTATGGCTACACCTTC. This translates into CASSIAEGYGYTF.

The CDR3 region has the DNA TGTGCCAGCAGCTTGCACGGCCCGGGACAGGGGGATACGCAGTATTTT. Amino acids: CASSLHGPGQGDTQYF. The chain uses TRBV5-4 and TRBJ2-3; 10 bases match TRBD1. CDR3 length: 16 amino acids. Per the germline V gene, CDR1 is SGHNT and CDR2 is YYREEE (reference sequence). J lost 6 bases, V lost 1 base, and 8 bases had no gene match. Supplemented by reference TRBV5-4 and TRBJ2-3, the full variable domain reads ETGVTQSPTHLIKTRGQQVTLRCSSQSGHNTVSWYQQALGQGPQFIFQYYREEENGRGNFPPRFSGLQFPNYSSELNVNALELDDSALYLCASSLHGPGQGDTQYFGPGTRLTVL.

This clone is a singleton in its sample. This chain uses TRBV9 with TRBJ1-4, with 10 positions matching TRBD1. The V segment lost 0 bases and the J segment 8 bases; nucleotides outside the gene matches: 7. Germline V gives CDR1 SGDLS, CDR2 YYNGEE. The CDR3 is made up of 16 amino acids. The CDR3 spells CASSVGDRGVREKLFF. DNA of the CDR3: TGTGCCAGCAGCGTAGGGGACAGGGGAGTGCGGGAAAAACTGTTTTTT.

The chain carries TRBV5-1 and TRBJ2-1; no definite D call. In germline, CDR1 is SGHRS, CDR2 YFSETQ. V was cut by 6 bases and J by 7 bases, with 8 bases left in between. The CDR3 consists of 11 residues. The CDR3 reads CASTSNNEQFF. The CDR3 nucleotides read TGCGCCAGCACGTCTAATAATGAGCAGTTCTTC. Using reference TRBV5-1 and TRBJ2-1 for the parts outside the CDR3, the full variable domain is KAGVTQTPRYLIKTRGQQVTLSCSPISGHRSVSWYQQTPGQGLQFLFEYFSETQRNKGNFPGRFSGRQFSNSRSEMNVSTLELGDSALYLCASTSNNEQFFGPGTRLTVL.

The J gene is TRBJ2-7, the V gene TRBV4-2, with 15 bases identical to TRBD2. From germline, CDR1 is LGHNA and CDR2 YNFKEQ. J lost 6 bases, V lost 1 base, and 22 bases had no gene match. The CDR3 sequence is 22 residues long. The CDR3 reads CASSQVPFRTLGLAGGPGEQYF. CDR3 in DNA: TGTGCCAGCAGCCAAGTTCCCTTCCGAACACTCGGACTAGCGGGGGGGCCAGGCGAGCAGTACTTC.

The chain couples TRBV7-6 to TRBJ2-7; maybe TRBD1 (6 bases). CDR1 and CDR2 (germline): SGHVS, FNYEAQ. The CDR3 has 19 amino acids. Trimming cost V 4 bases and J 5 bases, with 30 bases left between them. The CDR3 sequence is CASSSPITIQAGETNEQYF. CDR3 nucleotide sequence: TGTGCCAGCAGCTCTCCGATAACGATCCAAGCAGGGGAAACTAACGAGCAGTACTTC.